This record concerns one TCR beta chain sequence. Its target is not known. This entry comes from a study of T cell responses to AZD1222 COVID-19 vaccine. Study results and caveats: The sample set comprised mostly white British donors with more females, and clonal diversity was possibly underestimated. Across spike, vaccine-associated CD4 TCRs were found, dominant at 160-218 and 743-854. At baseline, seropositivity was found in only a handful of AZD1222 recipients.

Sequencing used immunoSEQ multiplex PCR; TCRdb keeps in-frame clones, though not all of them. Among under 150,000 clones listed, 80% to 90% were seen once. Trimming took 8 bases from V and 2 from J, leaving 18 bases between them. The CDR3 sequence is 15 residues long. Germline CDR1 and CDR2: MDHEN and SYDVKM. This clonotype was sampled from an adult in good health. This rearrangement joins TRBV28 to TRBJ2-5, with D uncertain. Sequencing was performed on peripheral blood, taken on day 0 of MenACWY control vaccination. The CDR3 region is CASGWVPIGQETQYF. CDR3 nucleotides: TGTGCCAGCGGCTGGGTTCCTATAGGACAAGAGACCCAGTACTTC. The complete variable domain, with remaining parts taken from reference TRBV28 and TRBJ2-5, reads DVKVTQSSRYLVKRTGEKVFLECVQDMDHENMFWYRQDPGLGLRLIYFSYDVKMKEKGDIPEGYSVSREKKERFSLILESASTNQTSMYLCASGWVPIGQETQYFGPGTRLLVL.